The 3 T cell receptor beta chains reported below all come from one sample, sequenced in a study of control samples from healthy donors and cancer patients. Sequencing was performed with immunoSEQ multiplex PCR; in TCRdb, only in-frame clones are kept and a portion is missing. Of 150,000 to 190,000 clones listed, over 90% are singletons. Sequenced material: blood. The receptors here all came from a man in his forties or fifties in good health.

Notes on this clone: Other DNA variants within this sample encode the same CDR3. The gene calls are TRBV3-1 (or the pseudogene TRBV3-2) and TRBJ1-1; D is uncertain. V was pared by 6 bases and J by 0 bases, with 2 bases between. CDR3 size: 11 residues. Germline assignment: CDR1 LGHDT and CDR2 YNNKEL (reference sequence). CDR3 coding DNA: TGTGCCAGCAGTCTGAACACTGAAGCTTTCTTT. It encodes CASSLNTEAFF.

The chain has TRBV4-2 and TRBJ1-1; 8 bases are a match to TRBD1. This CDR3 contains 13 residues. The germline gives CDR1 LGHNA, CDR2 YNFKEQ. V lost 8 bases, J lost 12 bases, and 14 bases stayed unmatched. CDR3 sequence: CASRALRQGLTFF. The CDR3 region has the DNA TGTGCCAGCCGCGCCCTGAGACAGGGGCTAACTTTCTTT.

V is TRBV25-1 and J is TRBJ1-2; maybe TRBD1 (5 bases). Germline CDR1 and CDR2: MGHDK and SYGVNS. The V and J ends lost 11 bases and 5 bases respectively, with 15 bases between them. CDR3 length: 12 residues. CDR3: CAVRDLNYGYTF. The CDR3 DNA reads as TGTGCCGTCCGGGACTTGAATTATGGCTACACCTTC.